Presented here are 30 T cell receptor beta chains from one specimen sequenced in a study of blood T cell repertoires in COVID-19. TCRdb keeps only in-frame clones here, not all; method: immunoSEQ multiplex PCR. The table lists roughly 200,000 clones, about 85% of them singletons. Sequenced input: PBMCs or T cells enriched from blood (not recorded which). These receptors were obtained from a man aged 40-55 years who had recovered from COVID-19.

The rearrangement links TRBV27 to TRBJ2-1; 9 nucleotides align to TRBD2. The ends lost 3 bases at V and 4 bases at J; junction bases unmatched: 7. From germline, CDR1 is MNHEY and CDR2 SMNVEV (reference sequence). The length of the CDR3 is 16 residues. CDR3 coding DNA: TGTGCCAGCAGTTTCTCTCTAGCGGGGCCTTACAATGAGCAGTTCTTC. It specifies CASSFSLAGPYNEQFF.

V gene TRBV7-9 combines with J gene TRBJ1-1; D is unclear. The germline CDR1 and CDR2 sequences are SEHNR and FQNEAQ (reference sequence). V was shortened by 5 bases and J by 3 bases, with 7 bases between the two germline ends. This CDR3 has 12 amino acids. CDR3 nucleotides: TGTGCCAGCAGCCCCCGGGACACTGAAGCTTTCTTT. Residues: CASSPRDTEAFF.

This chain connects TRBV27 to TRBJ2-1; 11 bases agree with TRBD2. V was clipped by 5 bases and J by 8 bases; unmatched bases: 8. The CDR3 contains 15 residues. Germline values: CDR1 MNHEY, CDR2 SMNVEV (reference sequence). CDR3 protein: CASSKLLAGDYEQFF. DNA for the CDR3: TGTGCCAGCAGTAAATTACTAGCGGGAGATTATGAGCAGTTCTTC.

The chain employs TRBV5-6 and TRBJ1-1, with D tentatively TRBD1 (6 bases). Trimming pared 3 bases from V and 11 bases from J, leaving 11 bases between. CDR3 size: 11 residues. Germline-derived CDR1 and CDR2 are SGHDT and YYEEEE. CDR3 in amino acids: CASSSEGGAFF. CDR3 coding DNA: TGTGCCAGCAGCTCAGAGGGGGGGGCTTTCTTT.

The rearrangement uses TRBV11-1 and TRBJ2-7; 7 positions match TRBD2. This CDR3 is built from 14 residues. Germline values: CDR1 SGHAT, CDR2 FQDESV (reference sequence). Unmatched junction bases numbered 8, after V lost 3 bases and J lost 6 bases. Written as DNA, the CDR3 is TGTGCCAGCAGCTTCGGGGGGAGAATATCCGAGCAGTACTTC. Protein sequence: CASSFGGRISEQYF.

This chain uses TRBV6-1 with TRBJ1-4; 9 bases are a match to TRBD1. Trimming at V came to 6 bases and at J to 4 bases, leaving 6 bases not matched to a gene. Germline V CDR1 and CDR2: MNHNS, SASEGT. CDR3 length: 15 residues. The CDR3 loop is CASSNGQGNNEKLFF. The CDR3 DNA reads TGTGCCAGCAGCAATGGACAGGGGAATAATGAAAAACTGTTTTTT.

In DNA form, the CDR3 reads TGTGCCAGCAGCAAAAGGGCGGGTCTGAACACTGAAGCTTTCTTT. This codes for CASSKRAGLNTEAFF. The J gene is TRBJ1-1, the V gene TRBV2; D call uncertain. Germline CDR1 reads SNHLY; CDR2 reads FYNNEI. CDR3 length: 15 amino acids. V was shortened by 6 bases and J by 0 bases, with 14 bases between the two germline ends.

The V call is TRBV24-1, the J call TRBJ2-5; D is perhaps TRBD1 (6 bases). Per the germline V gene, CDR1 is KGHDR and CDR2 is SFDVKD. The CDR3 has 13 residues. V shed 3 bases and J shed 3 bases, with 7 bases lying between them. CDR3 bases: TGTGCCACCAGTGATCGGACAGAAGAGACCCAGTACTTC. Translated, it gives CATSDRTEETQYF.

The chain combines TRBV5-8 with TRBJ2-7; D remains ambiguous. The V and J ends lost 0 bases and 0 bases respectively, with 10 bases between them. From germline, CDR1 is SGHTS and CDR2 YDEGEE. The CDR3 extends over 15 amino acids. Here the CDR3 DNA reads TGTGCCAGCAGCTTGGAACTTGCAAGCTCCTACGAGCAGTACTTC. It yields the protein CASSLELASSYEQYF.

This clone has just one count. This rearrangement joins TRBV3-1 (or the pseudogene TRBV3-2) to TRBJ1-1; TRBD1 matches at 7 bases. CDR3 length equals 14 residues. V lost 4 bases to trimming and J lost 2 bases; unmatched junction nucleotides: 4. The germline V gene encodes CDR1 LGHDT and CDR2 YNNKEL (reference sequence). The CDR3 spells CASSPRDRNTEAFF. CDR3 nucleotides: TGTGCCAGCAGCCCCCGGGACAGAAACACTGAAGCTTTCTTT.

The chain is built from TRBV7-2 and TRBJ1-2, with 11 nucleotides matching TRBD1. After removal of 4 bases from V and 4 bases from J, the junction contained 2 bases not matched to a gene. This CDR3 is 14 amino acids long. Germline CDR1 SGHTA, CDR2 FQGNSA. The CDR3 loop is CASSSGTGGYGYTF. The CDR3 nucleotides read TGTGCCAGCAGCTCCGGGACAGGGGGCTATGGCTACACCTTC.

In DNA, the CDR3 is TGTGCCAGCTCACCTCGGGAGGGAGCGGGCACAGATACGCAGTATTTT. It specifies CASSPREGAGTDTQYF. This rearrangement joins TRBV18 to TRBJ2-3; 8 bases map to TRBD2. Germline V gives CDR1 KGHSH, CDR2 LQKENI. This CDR3 is 16 amino acids long. V gave up 3 bases and J gave up 1 base; unmatched junction bases: 6.

This rearrangement joins TRBV5-5 to TRBJ1-2; 7 bases agree with TRBD1. The V segment lost 2 bases and the J segment 4 bases; nucleotides outside the gene matches: 5. This CDR3 contains 14 residues. Germline V gene sequence: CDR1 SGHKS, CDR2 YYEKEE (reference sequence). The CDR3 nucleotides read TGTGCCAGCAGCTTTGGGGACAGCTCCTATGGCTACACCTTC. Translation gives CASSFGDSSYGYTF.

This chain joins TRBV11-2 and TRBJ2-5; D gene unclear. CDR1 is SGHAT and CDR2 is FQNNGV in the germline V gene. CDR3 length: 11 residues. V shed 4 bases and J shed 4 bases, with 4 bases lying between them. CDR3 nucleotide sequence: TGTGCCAGCAGCTACGGAGAGACCCAGTACTTC. It translates to CASSYGETQYF.

The rearrangement joins TRBV3-1 (or the pseudogene TRBV3-2) to TRBJ2-7, with a weak D call TRBD1 (6 bases). The V gene's germline CDR1 is LGHDT and CDR2 YNNKEL (reference sequence). This CDR3 spans 14 amino acids. Between the trimmed V and J ends, which lost 4 bases and 3 bases, there was a span of 13 bases. The CDR3 sequence is CASSRTERNYEQYF. The CDR3 DNA follows: TGTGCCAGCAGCCGGACAGAGAGAAACTACGAGCAGTACTTC.

The V gene is TRBV5-1, the J gene TRBJ2-5; TRBD1 agrees at 8 bases. The V gene end was trimmed by 4 bases and the J gene end by 5 bases; junction bases not matched to a gene: 7. The CDR3 is 14 amino acids. Germline CDR1 reads SGHRS; CDR2 reads YFSETQ. CDR3 nucleotides: TGCGCCAGCAGCAATCAGGGGGCGGGGGAGACCCAGTACTTC. The encoded protein is CASSNQGAGETQYF.

The rearrangement joins TRBV7-8 to TRBJ2-1; D may be TRBD2 (6 bases). This CDR3 is built from 19 residues. V was cut by 2 bases and J by 3 bases, with 23 bases left in between. The germline gives CDR1 SGHVS, CDR2 FQNEAQ. CDR3 region: CASSLMGRAASGDYNEQFF. The CDR3 nucleotides are TGTGCCAGCAGCTTAATGGGCAGGGCGGCATCGGGGGACTACAATGAGCAGTTCTTC.

This chain uses TRBV28 with TRBJ1-6; tentatively, D is TRBD1 (5 bases). Germline V gene sequence: CDR1 MDHEN, CDR2 SYDVKM. The CDR3 sequence is 15 residues long. V lost 8 bases to trimming and J lost 5 bases, with 16 bases between them. The CDR3 nucleotides are TGTGCCAGCCAGGGTTCGGGCTCTGATAATTCACCCCTCCACTTT. Protein sequence: CASQGSGSDNSPLHF.

The chain recombines TRBV11-2 with TRBJ2-1; 9 nucleotides align to TRBD2. The CDR3 consists of 15 residues. Germline lookup yields CDR1 SGHAT and CDR2 FQNNGV. V lost 6 bases, J lost 0 bases, and 3 bases stayed unmatched. The CDR3 DNA follows: TGTGCCAGCAGTTATAGCGGGAGCTCCTACAATGAGCAGTTCTTC. Translating gives CASSYSGSSYNEQFF.

This clone was seen just once. The chain uses TRBV4-1 and TRBJ1-3; D is ambiguous. The CDR3 loop spans 15 amino acids. V was pared by 0 bases and J by 2 bases, with 8 bases between. Germline assignment: CDR1 MGHRA and CDR2 YSYEKL. The CDR3 DNA follows: TGCGCCAGCAGCCAAGATGGGCTGGCTGGAAACACCATATATTTT. Protein: CASSQDGLAGNTIYF.

The chain combines TRBV19 with TRBJ2-5; D might be TRBD1 (6 bases). CDR1 and CDR2 (germline): LNHDA, SQIVND (reference sequence). The ends were cut back, 2 bases at V and 5 bases at J, with 9 bases in the middle. CDR3 length equals 13 residues. The CDR3 DNA follows: TGTGCCAGTAGTATACAGGGGCAGGAGACCCAGTACTTC. Encoded protein: CASSIQGQETQYF.

The chain has TRBV3-1 (or the pseudogene TRBV3-2) and TRBJ2-1, with 7 bases aligning to TRBD1. The V gene end was trimmed by 6 bases and the J gene end by 9 bases; junction bases not matched to a gene: 8. Germline CDR1 LGHDT, CDR2 YNNKEL (reference sequence). The CDR3 has 13 residues. The CDR3 spells CASRGQSGGEQFF. As DNA, the CDR3 is TGTGCCAGCAGAGGACAGTCAGGGGGTGAGCAGTTCTTC.

V gene TRBV7-3 combines with J gene TRBJ2-1; possible D gene TRBD1, 6 bases. The germline CDR1 and CDR2 sequences are SGHTA and FQGTGA. The CDR3 runs to 13 residues. With 5 bases removed from V and 4 bases from J, the gap between germline ends came to 9 bases. The CDR3 DNA follows: TGTGCCAGCAGCCGGACAGATTACAATGAGCAGTTCTTC. This sequence encodes CASSRTDYNEQFF.

This clone has just a few counts. This rearrangement joins TRBV19 to TRBJ2-7; D gene unclear. Trimming left V 4 bases short and J 0 bases short, with 13 bases between. Looked up from germline, CDR1 is LNHDA and CDR2 is SQIVND (reference sequence). The CDR3 is made up of 15 amino acids. CDR3 sequence (DNA): TGTGCCAGTAGTAAACGAGACTCGGTCTCCTACGAGCAGTACTTC. Translated, it gives CASSKRDSVSYEQYF.

The V gene is TRBV27, the J gene TRBJ1-5; unclear D gene. Trimming stripped 6 bases from V and 0 bases from J, with 9 bases between. The CDR3 is made up of 14 amino acids. Germline V gene data show CDR1 as MNHEY and CDR2 as SMNVEV (reference sequence). The CDR3 nucleotides are TGTGCCAGCAGCCACACAAATAGCAATCAGCCCCAGCATTTT. It specifies CASSHTNSNQPQHF.

The chain links TRBV28 to TRBJ1-1; 8 nucleotides match TRBD1. The CDR3 consists of 14 residues. CDR1 is MDHEN and CDR2 is SYDVKM in the germline V gene. The V segment lost 5 bases and the J segment 4 bases; nucleotides outside the gene matches: 6. This CDR3 reads CASSPQGASTEAFF. DNA for the CDR3: TGTGCCAGCAGTCCCCAGGGGGCGTCCACTGAAGCTTTCTTT.

The chain carries TRBV4-1 and TRBJ1-1; tentatively, D is TRBD1 (5 bases). The V and J ends lost 1 base and 0 bases respectively, with 12 bases between them. This CDR3 comprises 16 residues. Germline assignment: CDR1 MGHRA and CDR2 YSYEKL. CDR3 loop: CASSQGRTQMNTEAFF. CDR3 in DNA: TGCGCCAGCAGCCAAGGCAGGACACAAATGAACACTGAAGCTTTCTTT.

This chain uses TRBV5-1 with TRBJ2-7, with 8 bases that match TRBD1. This CDR3 spans 15 amino acids. CDR1 and CDR2 (germline): SGHRS, YFSETQ. V trimming: 2 bases; J trimming: 1 base; junction bases outside the gene matches: 5. CDR3: CASSFKQGVSYEQYF. The CDR3 DNA reads TGCGCCAGCAGCTTTAAACAGGGGGTATCCTACGAGCAGTACTTC.

The CDR3 DNA is TGTGCCAGTAGTATAGAAACCGGGAGCAGGAATTCACCCCTCCACTTT. It is translated as CASSIETGSRNSPLHF. The J gene is TRBJ1-6, the V gene TRBV19; no clear D gene. Germline-derived CDR1 and CDR2 are LNHDA and SQIVND (reference sequence). CDR3 length equals 16 residues. Trimming left V 0 bases short and J 7 bases short, with 13 bases between.

The V call is TRBV19, the J call TRBJ1-2; 9 positions match TRBD1. Losses at the gene ends were 7 bases for V and 2 bases for J; bases not matched to a gene: 5. Germline V gene sequence: CDR1 LNHDA, CDR2 SQIVND (reference sequence). The CDR3 contains 14 residues. The CDR3: CASTGDRANYGYTF. CDR3 nucleotides: TGTGCCAGTACCGGGGACAGGGCGAACTATGGCTACACCTTC.